The clone carrying this TCR beta chain was picked up one time. Its target is unknown. This entry is derived from a study of cytotoxic CD8 clonotypes in ibrutinib-treated CLL. Trimming pared 1 base from V and 12 bases from J, leaving 12 bases between. Per the germline V gene, CDR1 is LNHNV and CDR2 is YYDKDF (reference sequence). The CDR3 is made up of 12 amino acids. The intended depth for sequencing was 1 in 200,000 to 1 in 1 million T cells. This table comes from immunoSEQ multiplex PCR, and its TCRdb copy is limited to in-frame clones, with some not included. The sample holds about 40,000 clones, 70% seen once. Genomic DNA in an amount of approximately 2 micrograms was extracted from cryopreserved PBMCs and used for the preparation of TCR beta libraries. Notes on the study in general: Clonality at baseline surpassed age-matched healthy donors and tracked circulating CD8+ T-cell counts.

The chain joins TRBV15 to TRBJ1-2; TRBD1 might be the D (6 bases). The clonotype comes from a human donor with chronic lymphocytic leukemia. The source was PBMCs, collected at disease progression, from a patient treated with ibrutinib. Here the CDR3 DNA reads TGTGCCACCAGCAGAGTGTGGGACAAGCACACCTTC. Amino acids: CATSRVWDKHTF. The full variable domain, in which reference TRBV15 and TRBJ1-2 provide the parts outside the CDR3, is DAMVIQNPRYQVTQFGKPVTLSCSQTLNHNVMYWYQQKSSQAPKLLFHYYDKDFNNEADTPDNFQSRRPNTSFCFLDIRSPGLGDTAMYLCATSRVWDKHTFGSGTRLTVV.